Listed here is a single T cell receptor beta chain. Study processing details: Reference gene primers were amplified, and this amplification served to estimate nucleated cell counts. TCRdb's table, derived via immunoSEQ multiplex PCR, lists solely in-frame clones and lacks some. From that table come the V and J calls and clone size; the DNA was used to work out D and trimming. The sample includes some 82,000 clones, about 86% of them seen just once. The sample belongs to a study of blood T cell repertoires in COVID-19. The CDR3 is 14 residues long. V was trimmed by 5 bases and J by 4 bases, leaving 14 bases between them. Germline assignment: CDR1 MDHEN and CDR2 SYDVKM.

The sequencing sample was made of peripheral blood. This chain connects TRBV28 to TRBJ1-1; no firm D call. This clonotype was sampled from a man aged 80 or over with active or convalescent COVID-19. The CDR3 loop is CASSPPLGSTEAFF. The CDR3 DNA is TGTGCCAGCAGTCCCCCCCTGGGGAGCACTGAAGCTTTCTTT.